These T cell receptor beta chains were read from a single sample in a study of T cell repertoires in cytomegalovirus infection. Using its own MiXCR run on the reads, TCRdb lists one record per CDR3 protein. Among about 740,000 distinct CDR3 sequences listed, roughly 36% were seen once. For these TCRs, the target antigens are not known. The specimen comprised cultured PBMCs, sampled from culture after CMV antigen stimulation. These receptors originate from a human donor in good health (CMV status not recorded). Some clones in this sample may be carry-over from other donors' samples. Each CDR3 is given with its conserved first and last residue. Each record gives: V gene, J gene, CDR3 protein.

TRBV12-3/TRBV12-4	TRBJ2-2	CASSRRLAGAGELFF
TRBV11-2	TRBJ2-1	CASSWGRPNEQFF
TRBV5-1	TRBJ2-7	CASSLGGFGEQYF
TRBV6-2/TRBV6-3	TRBJ2-1	CASSYGRGSTYNEQFF
TRBV15	TRBJ2-3	CATDGGMDTDTQYF
TRBV20-1	TRBJ2-5	CSARDGGGETQYF
TRBV7-2	TRBJ2-3	CASSLDYAQYF
TRBV5-4	TRBJ1-1	CASSSRRAGTEAFF
TRBV6-1	TRBJ2-6	CATRDRGRIINSGANVLTF
TRBV7-8	TRBJ1-1	CASSKNTEAFF
TRBV2	TRBJ2-1	CASSEATGRRYNEQFF
TRBV10-3	TRBJ1-5	CATNPGAGSNQPQHF
TRBV5-1	TRBJ1-4	CASSPNRDRGEKLFF
TRBV20-1	TRBJ2-1	CSARDQGSSAEQFF
TRBV7-2	TRBJ2-3	CASSLDLQGAPDTQYF
TRBV20-1	TRBJ2-7	CSAPPGGTTYEQYF
TRBV7-9	TRBJ1-2	CASSPAGRVYGYTF
TRBV7-9	TRBJ1-4	CASSRPAIGEKLFF